These 18 T cell receptor beta chains originate from one sample sequenced in a study of CD8 T cells in ankylosing spondylitis (dated by TCRdb to the late 2010s). General conclusions and limits of the study: A TCR beta motif of fewer than 10 highly homologous amino acid variants appeared characteristic of blood from ankylosing spondylitis patients.

The method was 5' RACE. Sequencing instrument: Illumina HiSeq 2500. Clones were called with MiXCR by TCRdb after fastp trimmed the public reads at Q25, and only in-frame beta chains were retained. Rows merge per CDR3 protein into single entries with the most common DNA and genes. The sample has around 890,000 distinct CDR3 sequences on record, approximately 12% of them singletons. Of the sample, approximately 0.46% falls within the top ten clones. The antigens these receptors bind are not known. Sequenced sample: blood, either unsorted or a sorted T cell fraction (not recorded which). These receptors all stem from a male donor with ankylosing spondylitis.

This clonotype was observed a few times. V usage is TRBV9 and J usage is TRBJ2-7; the D gene could be TRBD1 or TRBD2 (7 bases each). The CDR3 totals 18 residues. V was pared by 3 bases and J by 0 bases, with 22 bases between. Germline V gives CDR1 SGDLS, CDR2 YYNGEE. The DNA for the CDR3 is TGTGCCAGCAGCGCTGACCAGGGGGGGGAGATTAGCTCCTACGAGCAGTACTTC. The encoded protein is CASSADQGGEISSYEQYF.

The rearrangement uses TRBV20-1 and TRBJ2-2; tentatively, D is TRBD1 or TRBD2 (6 bases each). V lost 2 bases and J lost 5, with 12 bases in between. Germline V CDR1 and CDR2: DFQATT, SNEGSKA (reference sequence). The CDR3 sequence is 14 residues long. The DNA of the CDR3 is TGCAGTGCTAGAACCGGGGGCCCTACCGGGGAGCTGTTTTTT. Translating gives CSARTGGPTGELFF.

This clonotype was detected only a few times. The chain recombines TRBV5-1 with TRBJ1-2; D unresolved. Germline V lookup: CDR1 SGHRS, CDR2 YFSETQ. Trimming took 0 bases from V and 4 from J, leaving 10 bases between them. This CDR3 contains 14 residues. The CDR3 is CASSLDAPLYGYTF. The CDR3 region has the DNA TGCGCCAGCAGCTTGGACGCCCCCCTCTATGGCTACACCTTC.

V and J are TRBV20-1 and TRBJ2-7, with no clear D. CDR3 size: 13 residues. V dropped 5 bases and J dropped 1 base, with 12 bases sitting between them. Germline CDR1 is DFQATT and CDR2 is SNEGSKA (reference sequence). CDR3 DNA sequence: TGCAGTGCTGAGGACGGACCTTCCTACGAGCAGTACTTC. Its protein product is CSAEDGPSYEQYF.

The chain joins TRBV4-3 to TRBJ2-7, with TRBD2 as a possible D gene (6 bases). Germline CDR1 reads LGHNA; CDR2 reads YSLEER. Trimming took 2 bases from V and 2 from J, leaving 16 bases between them. The CDR3 sequence is 16 residues long. CDR3 region: CASSQLAVGSPYEQYF. For the CDR3, the DNA is TGCGCCAGCAGCCAATTAGCGGTTGGGAGCCCCTACGAGCAGTACTTC.

The chain couples TRBV28 to TRBJ2-7; D gene ambiguous. Germline V gene sequence: CDR1 MDHEN, CDR2 SYDVKM. V was cut by 4 bases and J by 9 bases, with 10 bases left in between. CDR3 length equals 11 residues. The CDR3 DNA reads TGTGCCAGCAGTTCGACCCGGAGGCAGTACTTC. Its translation: CASSSTRRQYF.

This clonotype was picked up a small number of times. CDR3 bases: TGTGCCAGCAGCTATAAAACCGGGACACTAGAAGCTTTCTTT. Residues: CASSYKTGTLEAFF. V usage is TRBV11-2 and J usage is TRBJ1-1; D is perhaps TRBD1 (6 bases). Germline CDR1 reads SGHAT; CDR2 reads FQNNGV. The CDR3 has 14 amino acids. Between the trimmed V and J ends, which lost 4 bases and 8 bases, there was a span of 17 bases.

This clonotype was observed at least ten times. This chain connects TRBV7-2 to TRBJ2-3, with D perhaps matching TRBD1 (6 bases). Trimming removed 3 bases from V and 4 bases from J, with 8 bases in between. The length of the CDR3 is 13 residues. Germline CDR1 is SGHTA and CDR2 is FQGNSA. The CDR3 DNA reads as TGTGCCAGCAGCTTTCGGACAGCAGATACGCAGTATTTT. Amino acid sequence: CASSFRTADTQYF.

This clonotype has just a few counts. V is TRBV5-1 and J is TRBJ2-5, with 8 bases fitting TRBD2. The CDR3 extends over 15 amino acids. The germline gives CDR1 SGHRS, CDR2 YFSETQ. V shed 0 bases and J 1 base; nucleotides not matched to a gene: 2. The CDR3 DNA sequence: TGCGCCAGCAGCTTGGCTAGCGGGCCCCAAGAGACCCAGTACTTC. The encoded protein is CASSLASGPQETQYF.

This chain connects TRBV3-1 to TRBJ2-1; a weak D match, TRBD2 (5 bases). The germline CDR1 and CDR2 sequences are LGHDT and YNNKEL (reference sequence). Trimming stripped 2 bases from V and 6 bases from J, with 8 bases between. The CDR3 has 13 amino acids. The CDR3, as DNA: TGTGCCAGCAGCCAAAGTAGCGCCAATGAGCAGTTCTTC. It translates to CASSQSSANEQFF.

The chain links TRBV7-9 to TRBJ2-1; D possibly corresponds to TRBD1 (6 bases). Germline V gives CDR1 SEHNR, CDR2 FQNEAQ (reference sequence). This CDR3 spans 16 amino acids. V lost 1 base and J 6 bases, leaving 16 bases between the germline ends. The CDR3 protein is CASSLGGNRDLNEQFF. The DNA of the CDR3 is TGTGCCAGCAGCTTAGGAGGGAACAGGGACCTCAATGAGCAGTTCTTC.

The rearrangement joins TRBV3-1 to TRBJ2-1, with a weak D call TRBD1 (5 bases). Germline V lookup: CDR1 LGHDT, CDR2 YNNKEL (reference sequence). V was shortened by 4 bases and J by 3 bases, with 16 bases between the two germline ends. CDR3 length: 16 residues. The DNA of the CDR3 is TGTGCCAGCAGCCGGCGCGGCGCAAGGGGCTACAATGAGCAGTTCTTC. This encodes CASSRRGARGYNEQFF.

At least ten counts were recorded for this clonotype. The V and J genes are TRBV7-9 and TRBJ2-1, with D unclear. The CDR3 runs 13 residues. Trimming took 5 bases from V and 8 from J, leaving 13 bases between them. Germline CDR1 SEHNR, CDR2 FQNEAQ (reference sequence). The CDR3 sequence is CASSNFPTYEQFF. DNA of the CDR3: TGTGCCAGCAGCAACTTCCCGACCTATGAGCAGTTCTTC.

The gene calls are TRBV5-1 and TRBJ2-5; D may be TRBD1 (6 bases). From germline, CDR1 is SGHRS and CDR2 YFSETQ. V lost 7 bases, J lost 13 bases, and 23 bases lay in between. This CDR3 region has 13 residues. The CDR3 reads CASDSQGPSSLYF. As DNA, the CDR3 is TGCGCCAGCGACTCACAGGGACCATCCTCTTTGTACTTC.

The chain combines TRBV5-1 with TRBJ2-5, with 10 nucleotides matching TRBD1. The CDR3 totals 15 residues. The ends lost 0 bases at V and 5 bases at J; junction bases unmatched: 4. The germline CDR1 and CDR2 sequences are SGHRS and YFSETQ. Here the CDR3 DNA reads TGCGCCAGCAGCTTGGTGACAGGGGGCATTGAGACCCAGTACTTC. Its translation: CASSLVTGGIETQYF.

The chain links TRBV28 to TRBJ2-7; no definite D call. V gave up 2 bases and J gave up 3 bases, with 5 bases separating them. CDR1 is MDHEN, CDR2 SYDVKM, per germline. This CDR3 is 12 amino acids long. The DNA for the CDR3 is TGTGCCAGCAGTTTACTCAACTACGAGCAGTACTTC. Protein: CASSLLNYEQYF.

The chain has TRBV20-1 and TRBJ2-1, with 8 bases lining up with TRBD1. This CDR3 contains 15 residues. Looked up from germline, CDR1 is DFQATT and CDR2 is SNEGSKA (reference sequence). J gave up 5 bases and V 3 bases, and 9 bases lay outside the gene matches. This CDR3 reads CSARVGQGTHNEQFF. The CDR3 DNA sequence: TGCAGTGCTAGGGTTGGACAGGGAACCCACAATGAGCAGTTCTTC.

There are a few counts of this clonotype. J is TRBJ2-1 and V is TRBV10-3; 9 bases align to TRBD2. Germline lookup yields CDR1 ENHRY and CDR2 SYGVKD. The trim removed 10 bases at V and 8 bases at J, leaving 15 bases unmatched. This CDR3 spans 15 amino acids. The CDR3 loop is CATRIAGAGVDEQFF. CDR3 sequence (DNA): TGTGCCACCAGGATAGCGGGGGCCGGGGTAGATGAGCAGTTCTTC.